The clone carrying this T cell receptor beta chain was observed a handful of times. No antigen is known for it. The data were produced by immunoSEQ multiplex PCR, yet TCRdb's version contains in-frame clones alone and is incomplete. The sample holds about 120,000 clones, 75% to 90% seen once. This sample was taken from a study of T cell responses to AZD1222 COVID-19 vaccine. Study summary: The analysis combined second doses at about 4 or about 12 weeks.

Germline CDR1 reads MNHEY; CDR2 reads SVGEGT. The CDR3 is 13 amino acids. Trimming took off 2 bases at V and 9 bases at J, with 11 bases between the two ends. Study results and limitations: Donors were mostly white British, more females; clonal diversity possibly underestimated.

The chain couples TRBV6-2 or TRBV6-3 to TRBJ1-5, with a possible D match to TRBD1 (6 bases). This clonotype originated in an adult in good health. The sample in question was peripheral blood, obtained on day 0 of AZD1222 vaccination. In nucleotides, the CDR3 is TGTGCCAGCAGTTACGAGGCACAGGGGCCCCAGCATTTT. Protein sequence: CASSYEAQGPQHF.